This TCR beta chain was captured in a study of metastatic and nonmetastatic thyroid tumors. As for the study in general: For malignant and benign thyroid patients, tumor or nodule tissue and blood were the sources whose repertoires were compared. Overall study results and limits: Malignant tumors reportedly showed significantly higher TCR beta diversity than benign nodules in both blood and tumor.

All patients were treatment-naive before thyroid surgery. The CDR3 has 14 amino acids. V shed 5 bases and J 10 bases; nucleotides not matched to a gene: 9. Germline CDR1 reads GTSNPN; CDR2 reads SVGIG (reference sequence). This clone was seen many times. What it binds is unknown. TCRdb re-called the PCR reads with MiXCR. The table shows 60,000 or so clones, with about 4% occurring only once. This sequence joins TRBV30 and TRBJ1-6, with TRBD1 matching 9 bases. Sequenced input: blood. The TCR comes from a female donor with papillary thyroid cancer or a benign thyroid nodule (not recorded which). Some clones in this sample may be carry-over from other donors' samples. The DNA for the CDR3 is TGTGCCTGGGGGAGGGACAGGGCACGATCACCCCTCCACTTT. This translates into CAWGRDRARSPLHF. Looking up the rest from reference TRBV30 and TRBJ1-6 gives the full variable domain: SQTIHQWPATLVQPVGSPLSLECTVEGTSNPNLYWYRQAAGRGLQLLFYSVGIGQISSEVPQNLSASRPQDRQFILSSKKLLLSDSGFYLCAWGRDRARSPLHFGNGTRLTVT.